This T cell receptor beta chain originates from a study of T cells in Graves' hyperthyroidism and ophthalmopathy. Amplification targeted TCR beta CDR3 regions from RNA transcripts. HTBI primers were used for first-round RT-PCR of the TCR CDR3. MiXCR, applied by TCRdb to the multiplex PCR reads, yields one record per CDR3 protein. The sample holds roughly 500,000 distinct CDR3 sequences, 40% to 50% seen once. Those patients with uncontrolled infection, other autoimmune disease, pregnancy or lactation were excluded. Germline V gives CDR1 SNHLY, CDR2 FYNNEI. The V end lost 5 bases, the J end lost 8 bases, and 15 bases lay between the germline ends. The length of the CDR3 is 13 residues.

The TCR sequence derives from an adult woman with Graves' disease, either hyperthyroidism or ophthalmopathy (not recorded which). The chain is built from TRBV2 and TRBJ1-2; possibly TRBD1 for D (6 bases). Sequences were obtained from peripheral blood or thyroid tissue (not recorded which). CDR3 sequence reads: CASSPDSPRGYTF. CDR3 DNA sequence: TGTGCCAGCAGTCCGGACAGTCCTAGGGGCTACACCTTC.